This T cell receptor (beta chain) comes out of a study of control samples from healthy donors and cancer patients. The protocol was immunoSEQ multiplex PCR, while the TCRdb copy is restricted to in-frame clones and leaves out a portion. In the table there are approximately 82,000 clones, 93% of which are singletons. J lost 5 bases, V lost 4 bases, and 10 bases had no gene match. There are 16 residues in the CDR3. CDR1 and CDR2 (germline): SGDLS, YYNGEE. This sequence originates from a woman aged 40 to 50 with lung cancer. The chain recombines TRBV9 with TRBJ2-1, with TRBD2 matching 9 bases. The source material was PBMCs. This CDR3 is CASSPLGAGGNNEQFF. Here the CDR3 DNA reads TGTGCCAGCAGCCCCCTGGGGGCGGGGGGGAACAATGAGCAGTTCTTC.